A selection of T cell receptor beta chains follows, all from one sample in a study of CD8 T cells in Susac syndrome. MiXCR, applied by TCRdb to the immunoSEQ multiplex PCR reads, yields one record per CDR3 protein. The table includes about 140,000 distinct CDR3 sequences, roughly 94% detected once. Sequenced sample: CD4+ T cells from PBMCs. The receptors derive from a human donor with Susac syndrome. CDR3s include the opening cysteine and the closing phenylalanine or tryptophan. A D gene is named only where the DNA matches it firmly. Expanded clones get a size class; other rows say once, few or many, or leave the size out.

V gene	clone size	J gene	D gene	CDR3 DNA	CDR3 protein
TRBV4-1	.	TRBJ2-3	.	TGCGCCAGCAGCCAAGTGTTAATCACAGATACGCAGTATTTT	CASSQVLITDTQYF
TRBV30	.	TRBJ1-5	.	TGTGCCTGCGGGACACGGAACAATCAGCCCCAGCATTTT	CACGTRNNQPQHF
TRBV6-6	few	TRBJ2-3	.	TGTGCCAGCAGTCCTACTGGCACAGATACGCAGTATTTT	CASSPTGTDTQYF
TRBV27	.	TRBJ2-1	.	TGTGCCAGCAGTTTCTTCGGGGGAGGCTACAATGAGCAGTTCTTC	CASSFFGGGYNEQFF
TRBV7-8	.	TRBJ1-1	.	TGTGCCAGCAGCTTTCAGTTGAACACTGAAGCTTTCTTT	CASSFQLNTEAFF
TRBV25-1	once	TRBJ1-2	.	TGTGCCAGCACCGGGGGTTCCTATGGCTACACCTTC	CASTGGSYGYTF
TRBV11-1	few	TRBJ2-1	TRBD2	TGTGCCAGCAGCGCCGGGACTAGCGACTACAATGAGCAGTTCTTC	CASSAGTSDYNEQFF
TRBV6-2/TRBV6-3	.	TRBJ1-1	TRBD1	TGTGCCAGCAGACCAGGGGGCGGCACTGAAGCTTTCTTT	CASRPGGGTEAFF
TRBV30	once	TRBJ2-1	TRBD1	TGTGCCTGGGGGGGACAGGGGAAGACCAAAACGTACAATGAGCAGTTCTTC	CAWGGQGKTKTYNEQFF
TRBV3-1	.	TRBJ2-5	.	TGTGCCAGCAGCCAAGGGCTTGCGGCCCAGTACTTC	CASSQGLAAQYF
TRBV20-1	.	TRBJ2-1	.	TGCAGTGGGGAAAAATTTGGGGATAGCTCCTACAATGAGCAGTTCTTC	CSGEKFGDSSYNEQFF
TRBV15	once	TRBJ2-4	.	TGTGCCACCAGCAGCTCACATTCGGGCATTCAGTACTTC	CATSSSHSGIQYF
TRBV20-1	.	TRBJ2-1	TRBD2	TGCAGTGCTAGAGATAGAGGACTAGCGGGAAGCTCCTACAATGAGCAGTTCTTC	CSARDRGLAGSSYNEQFF
TRBV7-2	.	TRBJ1-5	.	TGTGCCAGCAGCTTAGCCAATCAGCCCCAGCATTTT	CASSLANQPQHF
TRBV20-1	.	TRBJ1-3	.	TGCAGTGCTAGAGTCCAGCTTTCTGGAAACACCATATATTTT	CSARVQLSGNTIYF
TRBV30	.	TRBJ2-3	.	TGTGCTTGGAAGGTAGATACGCAGTATTTT	CAWKVDTQYF
TRBV30	.	TRBJ1-4	.	TGTGCCTGGAGGGCGTTCTGGCCTAATGAAAAACTGTTTTTT	CAWRAFWPNEKLFF
TRBV28	.	TRBJ1-5	.	TGTGCCAGCAGTTTATTTTCACAGCCCCAGCATTTT	CASSLFSQPQHF
TRBV5-1	.	TRBJ2-5	TRBD1	TGCGCCAGCGAACGGACAGGGGCGAGGGAAGAGACCCAGTACTTC	CASERTGAREETQYF
TRBV7-3	.	TRBJ2-1	.	TGTGCCAGCAGCAGTGAACCCTCGGGGGGCAAGCAGTTCTTC	CASSSEPSGGKQFF
TRBV5-6	.	TRBJ2-7	TRBD1	TGTGCCAGCAGCTCGACAGGGACCTCCTACGAGCAGTACTTC	CASSSTGTSYEQYF
TRBV29-1	once	TRBJ2-3	.	TGCAGCGTTGAATCGGGGACTACAGATACGCAGTATTTT	CSVESGTTDTQYF
TRBV30	.	TRBJ2-3	.	TGTGCCTGGAGGGTGGGGGCAGGCACAGATACGCAGTATTTT	CAWRVGAGTDTQYF
TRBV10-3	.	TRBJ1-2	TRBD1	TGTGCCATCAGTGTTGGACAGGGGAACTATGGCTACACCTTC	CAISVGQGNYGYTF